Listed below are T cell receptor beta chains from one sample, sequenced in a study of T cell clonotyping in hematopoietic cell transplantation. Here immunoSEQ multiplex PCR was the method, and the copy in TCRdb shows in-frame clones only, minus some. The sample gives about 16,000 clones, 90% of which show up once; about 2.9% is in the top ten. The sequenced sample was peripheral blood mononuclear cells. These TCRs come from a man between 50 and 59 years old in good health. Some clones in this sample may be carry-over from other donors' samples. Each CDR3 is given with its conserved first and last residue. The order of the fields is clone size, J gene, V gene, D gene, CDR3 protein, CDR3 DNA. A D gene is named only where the DNA matches it firmly. The size of a clone is reported for some rows only, either as once, few or many, or as a class for expanded clones.

clone size: .
J gene: TRBJ1-4
V gene: TRBV6-5
D gene: TRBD1
CDR3 protein: CASSYGTARTEKLFF
CDR3 DNA: TGTGCCAGCAGTTACGGGACAGCCAGAACCGAAAAACTGTTTTTT

clone size: .
J gene: TRBJ1-1
V gene: TRBV5-6
D gene: .
CDR3 protein: CASSPAPGTNTEAFF
CDR3 DNA: TGTGCCAGCAGCCCCGCCCCGGGGACCAACACTGAAGCTTTCTTT

clone size: .
J gene: TRBJ2-5
V gene: TRBV7-7
D gene: .
CDR3 protein: CASSPSQIGTQYF
CDR3 DNA: TGTGCTAGCAGCCCCTCTCAAATCGGGACCCAGTACTTC

clone size: .
J gene: TRBJ1-4
V gene: TRBV4-1
D gene: .
CDR3 protein: CASRSGWTNEKLFF
CDR3 DNA: TGCGCCAGCAGGAGCGGGTGGACTAATGAAAAACTGTTTTTT

clone size: .
J gene: TRBJ2-7
V gene: TRBV5-1
D gene: TRBD1
CDR3 protein: CASSLRTGGYEQYF
CDR3 DNA: TGCGCCAGCAGCCTCCGGACAGGGGGCTACGAGCAGTACTTC

clone size: .
J gene: TRBJ2-7
V gene: TRBV29-1
D gene: .
CDR3 protein: CSVEGTAYEQYF
CDR3 DNA: TGCAGCGTTGAGGGGACGGCCTACGAGCAGTACTTC

clone size: .
J gene: TRBJ1-1
V gene: TRBV6-5
D gene: .
CDR3 protein: CASSRISDTNTEAFF
CDR3 DNA: TGTGCCAGCAGTAGAATCTCGGACACCAACACTGAAGCTTTCTTT

clone size: .
J gene: TRBJ1-6
V gene: TRBV7-2
D gene: .
CDR3 protein: CASSRDPSSPLHF
CDR3 DNA: TGTGCCAGCAGTAGGGACCCTAGTTCACCCCTCCACTTT

clone size: once
J gene: TRBJ2-7
V gene: TRBV29-1
D gene: .
CDR3 protein: CSVEAGYEQYF
CDR3 DNA: TGCAGCGTTGAAGCAGGGTACGAGCAGTACTTC

clone size: .
J gene: TRBJ2-7
V gene: TRBV6-5
D gene: .
CDR3 protein: CASSSPAGSSYEQYF
CDR3 DNA: TGTGCCAGCAGTTCCCCCGCAGGGAGCTCCTACGAGCAGTACTTC

clone size: few
J gene: TRBJ1-5
V gene: TRBV6-1
D gene: .
CDR3 protein: CASRDIGVQPQHF
CDR3 DNA: TGTGCCAGCAGAGATATAGGGGTTCAGCCCCAGCATTTT

clone size: .
J gene: TRBJ1-5
V gene: TRBV19
D gene: TRBD1
CDR3 protein: CASSGSAGGDQPQHF
CDR3 DNA: TGTGCCAGTAGTGGTTCGGCAGGGGGCGATCAGCCCCAGCATTTT

clone size: .
J gene: TRBJ1-5
V gene: TRBV7-2
D gene: TRBD1
CDR3 protein: CASSLEDRGPQPQHF
CDR3 DNA: TGTGCCAGCAGCTTAGAGGACAGGGGTCCTCAGCCCCAGCATTTT

clone size: few
J gene: TRBJ1-6
V gene: TRBV4-3
D gene: .
CDR3 protein: CASSTDRLVNSPLHF
CDR3 DNA: TGCGCCAGCAGCACGGACAGATTGGTTAATTCACCCCTCCACTTT

clone size: .
J gene: TRBJ1-5
V gene: TRBV28
D gene: TRBD1
CDR3 protein: CASSSGQGYQPQHF
CDR3 DNA: TGTGCCAGCAGTTCCGGACAGGGGTATCAGCCCCAGCATTTT

clone size: .
J gene: TRBJ2-3
V gene: TRBV2
D gene: TRBD2
CDR3 protein: CASSDGLAGGYTDTQYF
CDR3 DNA: TGTGCCAGCAGCGATGGACTAGCGGGGGGATACACAGATACGCAGTATTTT

clone size: .
J gene: TRBJ1-6
V gene: TRBV19
D gene: TRBD1
CDR3 protein: CASSMGGRQGNSPLHF
CDR3 DNA: TGTGCCAGTAGTATGGGCGGCAGACAGGGAAACTCACCCCTCCACTTT

clone size: .
J gene: TRBJ2-2
V gene: TRBV25-1
D gene: TRBD2
CDR3 protein: CASSVTSGGELFF
CDR3 DNA: TGTGCCAGCAGTGTCACTAGCGGGGGGGAGCTGTTTTTT

clone size: .
J gene: TRBJ1-2
V gene: TRBV9
D gene: TRBD1
CDR3 protein: CASSVATQGAGYTF
CDR3 DNA: TGTGCCAGCAGCGTAGCTACACAGGGGGCTGGCTACACCTTC

clone size: .
J gene: TRBJ1-2
V gene: TRBV28
D gene: .
CDR3 protein: CASSYRARNYGYTF
CDR3 DNA: TGTGCCAGCAGTTACAGGGCCCGAAACTATGGCTACACCTTC

clone size: .
J gene: TRBJ1-5
V gene: TRBV28
D gene: .
CDR3 protein: CASSSDQYSNQPQHF
CDR3 DNA: TGTGCCAGCAGTTCGGATCAATATAGCAATCAGCCCCAGCATTTT

clone size: .
J gene: TRBJ1-2
V gene: TRBV29-1
D gene: .
CDR3 protein: CSANKQGNGYTF
CDR3 DNA: TGCAGCGCCAACAAGCAGGGAAATGGCTACACCTTC